This entry concerns a single T cell receptor (beta chain). This may be a read error: a much more frequent sequence differs by one nucleotide. A J-beta primer mix and a sample-barcoded 5' primer were used in a second PCR of about 7 to 12 cycles. Using its own MiXCR run on the 5' RACE reads, TCRdb lists one record per CDR3 protein. The sample carries more than 1.4 million distinct CDR3 sequences, 35% to 45% recorded once. The sample is drawn from a study of blood T cells in healthy people across ages. The CDR3 covers 17 residues. Trimming cost V 4 bases and J 8 bases; bases outside gene matches: 11. The germline V gene encodes CDR1 MGHRA and CDR2 YSYEKL.

The chain combines TRBV4-1 with TRBJ2-1; 13 bases agree with TRBD2. The sequenced material came from blood. The sequence was collected from a woman aged 18-35 years in good health. CDR3 DNA sequence: TGCGCCAGCAGCCGAATAATGGGACTAGCGGGGACCCATGAGCAGTTCTTC. Its protein product is CASSRIMGLAGTHEQFF.